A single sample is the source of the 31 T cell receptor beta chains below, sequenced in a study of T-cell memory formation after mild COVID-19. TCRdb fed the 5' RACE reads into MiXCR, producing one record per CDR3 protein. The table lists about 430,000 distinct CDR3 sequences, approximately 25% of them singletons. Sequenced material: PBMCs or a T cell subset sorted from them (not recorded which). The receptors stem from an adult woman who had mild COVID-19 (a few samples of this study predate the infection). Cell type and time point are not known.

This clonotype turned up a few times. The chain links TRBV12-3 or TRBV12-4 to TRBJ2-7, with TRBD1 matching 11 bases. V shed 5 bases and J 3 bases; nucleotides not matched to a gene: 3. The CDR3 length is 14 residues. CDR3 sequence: CASSTDRGLYEQYF. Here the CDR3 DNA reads TGTGCCAGCAGTACGGACAGGGGGCTCTACGAGCAGTACTTC.

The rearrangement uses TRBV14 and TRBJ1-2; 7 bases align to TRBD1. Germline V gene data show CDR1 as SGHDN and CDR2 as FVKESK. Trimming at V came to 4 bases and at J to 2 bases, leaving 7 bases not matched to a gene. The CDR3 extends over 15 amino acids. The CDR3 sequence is CASSLRQGGNYGYTF. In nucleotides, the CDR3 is TGTGCCAGCAGCCTGAGACAGGGCGGAAACTATGGCTACACCTTC.

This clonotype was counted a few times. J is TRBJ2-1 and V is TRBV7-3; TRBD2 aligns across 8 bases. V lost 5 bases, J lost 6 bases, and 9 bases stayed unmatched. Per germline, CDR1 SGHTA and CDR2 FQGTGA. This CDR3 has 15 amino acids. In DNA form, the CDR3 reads TGTGCCAGCAGCGAAGACGGGACTAGGCTCAATGAGCAGTTCTTC. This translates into CASSEDGTRLNEQFF.

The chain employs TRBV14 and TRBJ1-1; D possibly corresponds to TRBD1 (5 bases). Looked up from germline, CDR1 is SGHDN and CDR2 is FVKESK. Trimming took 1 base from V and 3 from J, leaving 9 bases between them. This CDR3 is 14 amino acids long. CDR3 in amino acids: CASSQGVGHTEAFF. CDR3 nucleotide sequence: TGTGCCAGCAGCCAAGGGGTGGGGCACACTGAAGCTTTCTTT.

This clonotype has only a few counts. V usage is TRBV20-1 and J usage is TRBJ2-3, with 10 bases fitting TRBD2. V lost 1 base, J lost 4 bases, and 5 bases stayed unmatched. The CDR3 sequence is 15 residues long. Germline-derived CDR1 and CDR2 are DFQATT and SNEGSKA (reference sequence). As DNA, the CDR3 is TGCAGTGCTAGAGTGGGACTAGCGACTGCAGATACGCAGTATTTT. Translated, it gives CSARVGLATADTQYF.

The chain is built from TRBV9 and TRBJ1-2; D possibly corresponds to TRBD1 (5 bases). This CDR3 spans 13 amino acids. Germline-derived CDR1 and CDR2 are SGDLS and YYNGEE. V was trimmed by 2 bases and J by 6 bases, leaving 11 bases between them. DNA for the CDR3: TGTGCCAGCAGCGTTAGGGACGTAGATGGCTACACCTTC. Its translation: CASSVRDVDGYTF. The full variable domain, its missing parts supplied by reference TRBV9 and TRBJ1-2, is DSGVTQTPKHLITATGQRVTLRCSPRSGDLSVYWYQQSLDQGLQFLIQYYNGEERAKGNILERFSAQQFPDLHSELNLSSLELGDSALYFCASSVRDVDGYTFGSGTRLTVV.

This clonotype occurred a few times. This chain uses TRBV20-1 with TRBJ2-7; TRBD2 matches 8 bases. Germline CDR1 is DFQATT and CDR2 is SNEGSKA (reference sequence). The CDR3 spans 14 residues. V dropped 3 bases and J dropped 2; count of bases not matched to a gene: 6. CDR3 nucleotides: TGCAGTGCTAGTAGGGGACTAGAGGCCTACGAGCAGTACTTC. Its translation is CSASRGLEAYEQYF.

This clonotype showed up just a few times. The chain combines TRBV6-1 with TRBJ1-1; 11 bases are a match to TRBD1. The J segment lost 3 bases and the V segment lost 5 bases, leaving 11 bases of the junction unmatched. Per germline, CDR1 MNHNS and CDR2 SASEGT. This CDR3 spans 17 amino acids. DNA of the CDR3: TGTGCCAGCAGTCCCCGGACAGGGGGCCGCCTGCACACTGAAGCTTTCTTT. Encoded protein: CASSPRTGGRLHTEAFF.

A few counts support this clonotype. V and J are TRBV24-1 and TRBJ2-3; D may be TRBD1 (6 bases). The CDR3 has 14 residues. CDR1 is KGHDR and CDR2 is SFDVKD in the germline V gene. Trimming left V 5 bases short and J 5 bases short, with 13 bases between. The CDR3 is CATSGRGSKDTQYF. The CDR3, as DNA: TGTGCCACCAGTGGAAGGGGGTCGAAAGATACGCAGTATTTT.

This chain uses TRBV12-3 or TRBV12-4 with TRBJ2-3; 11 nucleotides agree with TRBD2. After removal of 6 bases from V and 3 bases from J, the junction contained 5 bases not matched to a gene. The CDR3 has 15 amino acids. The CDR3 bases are TGTGCCAGCAGAATAGCGGGAGGGGTAACAGATACGCAGTATTTT. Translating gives CASRIAGGVTDTQYF.

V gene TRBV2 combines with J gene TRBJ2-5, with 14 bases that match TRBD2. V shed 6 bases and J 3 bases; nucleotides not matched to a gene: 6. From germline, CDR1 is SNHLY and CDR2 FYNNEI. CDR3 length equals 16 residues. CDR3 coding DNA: TGTGCCAGCAGACCGACTAGCGGGAGGGAGAAAGAGACCCAGTACTTC. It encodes CASRPTSGREKETQYF.

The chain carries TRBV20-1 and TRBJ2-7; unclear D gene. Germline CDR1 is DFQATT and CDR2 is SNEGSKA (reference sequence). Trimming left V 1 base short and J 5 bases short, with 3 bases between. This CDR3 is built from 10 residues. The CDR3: CSARVHEQYF. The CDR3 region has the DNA TGCAGTGCTAGAGTTCACGAGCAGTACTTC.

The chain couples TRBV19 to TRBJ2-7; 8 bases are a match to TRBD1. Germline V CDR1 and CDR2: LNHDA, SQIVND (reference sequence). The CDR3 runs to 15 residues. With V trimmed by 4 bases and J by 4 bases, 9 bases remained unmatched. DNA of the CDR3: TGTGCCAGTAGTACCGGGACAGGCTTATCGTACGAGCAGTACTTC. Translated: CASSTGTGLSYEQYF.

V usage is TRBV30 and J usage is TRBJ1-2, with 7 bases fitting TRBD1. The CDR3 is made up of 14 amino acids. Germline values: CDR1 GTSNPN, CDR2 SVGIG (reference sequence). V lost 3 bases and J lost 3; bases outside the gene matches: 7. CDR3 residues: CAWRRDSYYYGYTF. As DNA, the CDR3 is TGTGCCTGGAGACGGGACAGCTACTACTATGGCTACACCTTC. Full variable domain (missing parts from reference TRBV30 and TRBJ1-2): SQTIHQWPATLVQPVGSPLSLECTVEGTSNPNLYWYRQAAGRGLQLLFYSVGIGQISSEVPQNLSASRPQDRQFILSSKKLLLSDSGFYLCAWRRDSYYYGYTFGSGTRLTVV.

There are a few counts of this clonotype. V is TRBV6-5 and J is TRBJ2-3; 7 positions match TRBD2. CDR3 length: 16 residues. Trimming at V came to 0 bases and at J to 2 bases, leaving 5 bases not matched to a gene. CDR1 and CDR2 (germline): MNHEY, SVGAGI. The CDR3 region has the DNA TGTGCCAGCAGTTACTCGAGTCTAGCGGTCACAGATACGCAGTATTTT. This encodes CASSYSSLAVTDTQYF.

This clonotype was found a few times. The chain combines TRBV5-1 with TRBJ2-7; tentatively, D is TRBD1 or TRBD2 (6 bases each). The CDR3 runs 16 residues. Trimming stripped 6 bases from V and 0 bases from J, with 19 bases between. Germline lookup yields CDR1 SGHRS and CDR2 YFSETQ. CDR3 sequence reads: CASTREVGALSYEQYF. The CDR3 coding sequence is TGCGCCAGCACCAGGGAGGTGGGGGCCCTCTCCTACGAGCAGTACTTC.

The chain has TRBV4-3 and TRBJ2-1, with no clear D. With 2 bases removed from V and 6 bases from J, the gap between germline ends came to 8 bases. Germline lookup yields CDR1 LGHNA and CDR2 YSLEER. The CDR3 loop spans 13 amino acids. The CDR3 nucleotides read TGCGCCAGCAGCCAATTTACTCTCAATGAGCAGTTCTTC. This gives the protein CASSQFTLNEQFF.

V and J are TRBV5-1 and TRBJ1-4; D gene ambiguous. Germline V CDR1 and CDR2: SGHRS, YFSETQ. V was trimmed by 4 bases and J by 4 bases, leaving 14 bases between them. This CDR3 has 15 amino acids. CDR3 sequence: CASSPGLDRNEKLFF. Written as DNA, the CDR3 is TGCGCCAGCAGCCCAGGTCTAGACCGTAATGAAAAACTGTTTTTT.

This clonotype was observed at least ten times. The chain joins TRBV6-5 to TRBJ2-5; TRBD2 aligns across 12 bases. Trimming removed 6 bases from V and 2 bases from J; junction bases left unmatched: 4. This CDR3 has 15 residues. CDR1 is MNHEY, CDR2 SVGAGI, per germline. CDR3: CASSLTSGGQETQYF. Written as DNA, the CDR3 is TGTGCCAGCAGCTTGACTAGCGGGGGACAAGAGACCCAGTACTTC.

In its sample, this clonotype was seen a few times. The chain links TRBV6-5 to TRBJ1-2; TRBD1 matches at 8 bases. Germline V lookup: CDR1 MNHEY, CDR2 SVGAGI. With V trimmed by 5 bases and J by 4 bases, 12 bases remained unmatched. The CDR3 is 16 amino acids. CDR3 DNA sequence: TGTGCCAGCAGTGGATACGGACAGGGAAGGAGCTATGGCTACACCTTC. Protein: CASSGYGQGRSYGYTF.

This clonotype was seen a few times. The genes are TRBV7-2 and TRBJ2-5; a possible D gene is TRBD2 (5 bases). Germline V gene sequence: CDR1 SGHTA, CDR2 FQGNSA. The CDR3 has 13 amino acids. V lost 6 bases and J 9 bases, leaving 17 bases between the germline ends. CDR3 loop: CASSSTTPPAQYF. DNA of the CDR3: TGTGCCAGCAGTTCGACTACCCCCCCGGCCCAGTACTTC.

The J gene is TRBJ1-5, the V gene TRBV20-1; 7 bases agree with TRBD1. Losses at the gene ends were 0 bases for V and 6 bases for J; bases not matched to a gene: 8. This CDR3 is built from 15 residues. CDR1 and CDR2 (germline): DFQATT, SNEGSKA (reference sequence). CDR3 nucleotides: TGCAGTGCTAGAGAACAGGGGAGGACTGGTCAGCCCCAGCATTTT. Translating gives CSAREQGRTGQPQHF.

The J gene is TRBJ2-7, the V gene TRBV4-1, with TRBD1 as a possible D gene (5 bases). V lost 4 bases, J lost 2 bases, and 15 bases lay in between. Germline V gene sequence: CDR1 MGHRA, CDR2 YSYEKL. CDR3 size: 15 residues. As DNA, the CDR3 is TGCGCCAGCAGCCCCCGACAGCCCATGACCTACGAGCAGTACTTC. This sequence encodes CASSPRQPMTYEQYF.

The CDR3 reads CASSLMRTGELFF. The CDR3 DNA reads as TGTGCCAGCAGCTTAATGAGGACCGGGGAGCTGTTTTTT. The V call is TRBV11-2, the J call TRBJ2-2; D unclear. The germline V gene encodes CDR1 SGHAT and CDR2 FQNNGV. The CDR3 has 13 amino acids. Trimming took off 2 bases at V and 5 bases at J, with 6 bases between the two ends. Full variable domain (outside the CDR3, taken from reference TRBV11-2 and TRBJ2-2): EAGVAQSPRYKIIEKRQSVAFWCNPISGHATLYWYQQILGQGPKLLIQFQNNGVVDDSQLPKDRFSAERLKGVDSTLKIQPAKLEDSAVYLCASSLMRTGELFFGEGSRLTVL.

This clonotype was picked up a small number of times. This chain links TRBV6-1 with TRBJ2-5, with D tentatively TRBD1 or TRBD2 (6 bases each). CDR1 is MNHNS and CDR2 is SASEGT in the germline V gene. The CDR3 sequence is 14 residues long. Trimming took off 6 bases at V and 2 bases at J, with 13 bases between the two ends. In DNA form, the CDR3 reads TGTGCCAGCAGGAAGGGGGGCCAGCAAGAGACCCAGTACTTC. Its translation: CASRKGGQQETQYF.

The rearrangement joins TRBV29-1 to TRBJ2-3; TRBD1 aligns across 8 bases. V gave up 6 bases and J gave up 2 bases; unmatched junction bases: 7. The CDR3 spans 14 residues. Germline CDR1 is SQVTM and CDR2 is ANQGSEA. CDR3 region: CSVDQGAFTDTQYF. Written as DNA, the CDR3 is TGCAGCGTGGATCAGGGGGCCTTCACAGATACGCAGTATTTT.

The CDR3 sequence is CSARVPGWNTEAFF. CDR3 nucleotide sequence: TGCAGTGCTAGAGTACCGGGGTGGAACACTGAAGCTTTCTTT. The J gene is TRBJ1-1, the V gene TRBV20-1; D unresolved. CDR3 length equals 14 residues. Germline V gene sequence: CDR1 DFQATT, CDR2 SNEGSKA (reference sequence). The V gene lost 1 base and the J gene lost 1 base, with 10 bases spanning the gap.

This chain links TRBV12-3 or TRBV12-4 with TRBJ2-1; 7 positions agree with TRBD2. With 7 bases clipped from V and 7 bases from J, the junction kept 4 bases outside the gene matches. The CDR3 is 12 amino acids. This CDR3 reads CASTGGKNEQFF. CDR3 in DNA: TGTGCCAGCACCGGGGGGAAGAATGAGCAGTTCTTC.

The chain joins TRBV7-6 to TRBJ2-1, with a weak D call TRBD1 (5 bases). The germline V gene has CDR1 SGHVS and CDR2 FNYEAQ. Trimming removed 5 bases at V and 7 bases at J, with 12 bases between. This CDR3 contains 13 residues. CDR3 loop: CASSSRQSNEQFF. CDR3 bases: TGTGCCAGCAGCAGTCGACAGTCTAATGAGCAGTTCTTC.

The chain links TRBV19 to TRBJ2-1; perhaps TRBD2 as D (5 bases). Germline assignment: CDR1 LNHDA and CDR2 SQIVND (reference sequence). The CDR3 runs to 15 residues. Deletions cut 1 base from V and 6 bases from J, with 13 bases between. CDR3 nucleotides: TGTGCCAGTAGTATAGTAGCTTTGGCGGGCAATGAGCAGTTCTTC. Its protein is CASSIVALAGNEQFF.

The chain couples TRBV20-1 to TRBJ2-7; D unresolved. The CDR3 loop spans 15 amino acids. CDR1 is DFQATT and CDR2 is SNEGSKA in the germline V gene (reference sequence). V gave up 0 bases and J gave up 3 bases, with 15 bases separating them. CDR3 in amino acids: CSARDRSISYYEQYF. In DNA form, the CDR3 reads TGCAGTGCTAGAGATCGTAGCATCAGTTACTACGAGCAGTACTTC.